This entry features one TCR beta chain sequence. The table lists this clonotype with many counts. The specificity of this receptor is unknown. Base qualities are not provided; no much larger clone lies one nucleotide away. The data were taken from a study of Graves' ophthalmopathy and Graves' hyperthyroidism (dated by TCRdb to 2016 to 2019). Regarding the complete study: Peripheral blood was collected at initial diagnosis, prior to any treatment. The study used signatures of the TCR beta repertoire to tell Graves' ophthalmopathy apart from Graves' hyperthyroidism and to predict which patients would progress to ophthalmopathy. In total, over 130 blood samples were TCR-sequenced: approximately 42 ophthalmopathy, 75 hyperthyroidism and around 17 hyperthyroidism-to-ophthalmopathy patients. To explore V-J signatures that distinguish ophthalmopathy from hyperthyroidism, a discovery set of roughly 98 patients was enrolled, made up of 40 to 45 with ophthalmopathy and under 65 with stable hyperthyroidism. The independent validation cohort included around 19 hyperthyroidism patients plus 17 patients who later progressed from hyperthyroidism to ophthalmopathy. In over 5 hyperthyroidism patients, the T-cell repertoire of thyroid tissue was compared with the T-cell repertoire of blood. After sampling, hyperthyroidism patients received methimazole starting at 30 mg daily, and ophthalmopathy patients received high-dose intravenous methylprednisolone. The roughly 94 discovery patients were randomly divided into training and test sets at a 7:3 ratio.

Study-wide conclusions, independent of this receptor: In cross-validation, the 13-signature model distinguished ophthalmopathy from stable hyperthyroidism with just over 85% sensitivity and about 81% specificity, while in the test set the corresponding values were approximately 80% and 75%. In validation, the model predicted ophthalmopathy progression with 55% to 71% sensitivity and less than 80% specificity; fewer than 15 predicted patients were CT-confirmed with GO in a median of approximately six months. Sample size was not statistically predetermined, and group allocation was not concealed from the investigators. Among expanded thyroid clonotypes with frequency above 0.001, most also showed up in blood, which suggests that blood repertoires may reflect the thyroid immune response.

TCR beta CDR3 regions were amplified from RNA transcripts for repertoire sequencing. HTBI primers and the Qiagen OneStep RT-PCR kit were used in a first-round RT-PCR, which was followed by a second-round multiplex PCR, size selection and purification. Sequencing of the libraries was carried out on an Illumina HiSeq2000 in paired-end mode with 100 bp reads. Regarding the original processing steps: SOAPnuke was used to process the reads, throwing out any read that had adapters, had uncalled bases, had a mean Phred below 15, or lacked an exact constant-primer or identifier match. COPE v1.2.5 was used to merge high-quality paired reads. Each unique nucleotide sequence was defined as a clonotype, and clonotypes were aligned to IMGT TRB V, D and J references with MiTCR v1.1. The analysis was limited to V-J combinations with a frequency above 0.0001, which together covered about 99% of the repertoires. For each V-J combination, a TCR clonal expansion and chaos score was defined as the ratio of F50 clonal expansion to chaos observed in the TCRdist matrix. Welch's t-statistics and random forest were used to narrow the features down to 13 V-J combinations, which were then fed into a naive Bayes classifier. Thyroid-blood repertoire similarity was quantified with the Morisita-Horn index. TCRdb reworked the public reads: Q25 trimming with fastp, MiXCR clone assembly, productive beta chains retained. Every CDR3 protein is listed once, alongside the most common genes and DNA of its rows. In this record, the V and J calls reflect TCRdb's handling and not the investigators' own analysis. For this sample the table gives approximately 160,000 distinct CDR3 sequences, of which under 40% were detected only once. Of the sample, roughly 5.8% is held by the ten largest clones.

The ophthalmopathy patients had moderately to severely active disease, with a Clinical Activity Score of 3 or higher, a NOSPECS grade of 4 or higher, and a disease duration of less than 3 months. Patients with other autoimmune diseases, uncontrolled infections, pregnancy or lactation were excluded. Diagnosis relied on clinical symptoms, serum thyroxine, TRAb, thyroid ultrasound and orbital computed tomography. Using Ficoll-Paque density gradient centrifugation, PBMCs were isolated from roughly 9.2 ml of fresh peripheral blood. Trizol reagent was used to extract the total RNA, and its quality was then checked on an Agilent 2100 Bioanalyzer. This clonotype was obtained from a woman in her thirties or forties with Graves' ophthalmopathy. Donor details come from another sample of the same person, matched by shared clones. The sample was peripheral blood.

The nucleotides are TGTGCCAGCAAACAGGGCGCCTACGAGCAGTACTTC. This codes for CASKQGAYEQYF. Rearrangement joined TRBV6-5 to TRBJ2-7; TRBD1 is a weak D gene call, 6 bases matching. The CDR3, cysteine through phenylalanine, is 12 amino acids long. The retained sequence is limited to the CDR3, 36 bases, with the frame set at the first base. From a lookup of the germline V gene, CDR1 and CDR2 are MNHEY and SVGAGI. V lost 7 bases and J lost 2 bases; the stretch between them is 9 bases long.